This T cell receptor beta chain was observed in a study of T cells after posttransplantation cyclophosphamide. Study findings and constraints: Donor-recipient repertoire similarity was low at 1-2 months, rising over year one.

Notes on this clone: Its specificity is not known.

The V end lost 4 bases, the J end lost 4 bases, and 13 bases lay between the germline ends. This CDR3 region has 14 residues. Germline V CDR1 and CDR2: ENHRY, SYGVKD. Control samples came 1 year after myeloablative marrow transplants with methotrexate plus calcineurin inhibitor. Repertoires were generated with immunoSEQ multiplex PCR, while TCRdb's copy carries only in-frame clones and drops some. The data contain tens of thousands of clones, roughly 90% of them singletons. The sequencing here drew on PBMCs, taken after an allogeneic stem cell transplant with a calcineurin inhibitor and methotrexate. The chain recombines TRBV10-3 with TRBJ2-5; perhaps TRBD1 as D (8 bases). This clonotype was sampled from a female patient aged 50-65 years who received an allogeneic stem cell transplant from an unrelated donor, was CMV-positive, and had chronic GVHD only. The T cells may partly be graft donor cells. The CDR3 loop reads CAISVHRGGETQYF. CDR3 coding DNA: TGTGCCATCAGTGTCCACAGGGGGGGAGAGACCCAGTACTTC.